At least ten counts were recorded for the clone carrying this TCR beta chain. Its cognate antigen is unknown. The sample is drawn from a study of breast tumors, draining lymph nodes, adjacent tissues. Findings of the study overall: Findings are consistent with lymph node origin and intratumoral expansion of most tumor T cells.

TCRdb re-called the multiplex PCR reads with MiXCR, one entry per CDR3 protein. The sample records tens of thousands of distinct CDR3 sequences, about a third being singletons. Sample: breast tumor tissue. The clonotype was recovered from a female donor with breast cancer. Some clones in this sample may be carry-over from other donors' samples.

The CDR3 DNA is TGTGCCAGCAGCTTCGGCGGACCTAGCACAGATACGCAGTATTTT. Protein product: CASSFGGPSTDTQYF. The chain links TRBV11-2 to TRBJ2-3; D is unclear. Trimming left V 3 bases short and J 0 bases short, with 10 bases between. This CDR3 is 15 amino acids long. The germline CDR1 and CDR2 sequences are SGHAT and FQNNGV.